This T cell receptor beta chain was identified during a study of blood T cell repertoires in COVID-19. Whole-study context: PBMCs, B-cell-depleted T cells, or T cells were the source of the cDNA or gDNA that made up the material.

Original analysis: Reference gene primers were amplified, and this amplification served to estimate nucleated cell counts. Profiling relied on immunoSEQ multiplex PCR, and the TCRdb table lists in-frame clones only, not all of them. The DNA gave D and trimming, while V, J and clone size come from that table. The sample yields 150,000 or so clones, 55% to 75% seen once. V lost 6 bases to trimming and J lost 4 bases; unmatched junction nucleotides: 7. The germline CDR1 and CDR2 sequences are SQVTM and ANQGSEA. The CDR3 spans 13 residues. The V gene is TRBV29-1, the J gene TRBJ2-3, with 7 bases that match TRBD2. The specimen was peripheral blood. The receptor's source is an older woman with acute or convalescent COVID-19. The CDR3 DNA reads TGCAGCGTAGAGCCCCTAGCGGCAGATACGCAGTATTTT. Translating gives CSVEPLAADTQYF.